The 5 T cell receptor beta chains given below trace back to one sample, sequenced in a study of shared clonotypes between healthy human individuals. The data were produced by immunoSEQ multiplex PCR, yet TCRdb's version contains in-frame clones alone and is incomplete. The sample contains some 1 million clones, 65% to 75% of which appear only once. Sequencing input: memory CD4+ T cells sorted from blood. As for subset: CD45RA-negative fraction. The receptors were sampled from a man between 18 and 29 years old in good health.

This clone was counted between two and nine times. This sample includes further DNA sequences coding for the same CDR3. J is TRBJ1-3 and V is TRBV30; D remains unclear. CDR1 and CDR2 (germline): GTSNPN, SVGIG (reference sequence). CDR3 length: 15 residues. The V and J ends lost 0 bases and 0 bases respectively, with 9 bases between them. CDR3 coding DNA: TGTGCCTGGAGTGTATCAGGCCGCTCTGGAAACACCATATATTTT. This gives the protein CAWSVSGRSGNTIYF.

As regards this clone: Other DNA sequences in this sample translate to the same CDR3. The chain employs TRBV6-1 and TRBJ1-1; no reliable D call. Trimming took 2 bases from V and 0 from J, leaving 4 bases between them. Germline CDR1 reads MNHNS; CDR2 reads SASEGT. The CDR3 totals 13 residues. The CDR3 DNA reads TGTGCCAGCAGTGAAACCCTGAACACTGAAGCTTTCTTT. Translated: CASSETLNTEAFF.

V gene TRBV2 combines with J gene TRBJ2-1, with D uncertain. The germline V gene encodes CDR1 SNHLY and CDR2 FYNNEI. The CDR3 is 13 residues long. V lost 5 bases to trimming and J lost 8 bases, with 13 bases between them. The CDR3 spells CASSWVENHEQFF. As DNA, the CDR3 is TGTGCCAGCAGTTGGGTAGAGAACCATGAGCAGTTCTTC. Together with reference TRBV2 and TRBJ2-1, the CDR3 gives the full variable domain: EPEVTQTPSHQVTQMGQEVILRCVPISNHLYFYWYRQILGQKVEFLVSFYNNEISEKSEIFDDQFSVERPDGSNFTLKIRSTKLEDSAMYFCASSWVENHEQFFGPGTRLTVL.

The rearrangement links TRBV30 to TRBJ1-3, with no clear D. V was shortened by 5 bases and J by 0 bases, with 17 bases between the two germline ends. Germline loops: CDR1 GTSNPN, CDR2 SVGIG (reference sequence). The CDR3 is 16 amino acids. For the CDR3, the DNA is TGTGCCTGGTCGGGTGCTCTCTACCCCTCTGGAAACACCATATATTTT. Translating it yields CAWSGALYPSGNTIYF.

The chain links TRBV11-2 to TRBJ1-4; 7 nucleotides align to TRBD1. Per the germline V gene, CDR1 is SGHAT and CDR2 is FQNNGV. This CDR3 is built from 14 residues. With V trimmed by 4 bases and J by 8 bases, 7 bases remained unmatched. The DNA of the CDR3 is TGTGCCAGCAGCTCAGGGGGTGCGGGGGAAAAACTGTTTTTT. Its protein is CASSSGGAGEKLFF.